One TCR beta chain is described in this entry. What it binds is not known. The V gene's germline CDR1 is SGHNT and CDR2 YYREEE (reference sequence). V was cut by 2 bases and J by 11 bases, with 19 bases left in between. This CDR3 spans 14 amino acids. These data originate in a study of cytomegalovirus exposure and HLA in healthy donors. Study findings and constraints: In a later analysis, HLA-C alleles had the fewest associated TCRs, DRB1 alleles the most.

PCR primers comprised 60 Vbeta and 13 Jbeta primers. Profiled with immunoSEQ multiplex PCR; TCRdb holds only in-frame clones, not every one. The table includes 85,000 to 120,000 clones, roughly 80% detected once. The sequencing sample was made of PBMCs. The sequence derives from a man aged 45-60 years in good health and CMV-seronegative. The chain couples TRBV5-4 to TRBJ1-1, with D uncertain. The CDR3: CASSLTWQSSEAFF. CDR3 nucleotides: TGTGCCAGCAGCTTAACGTGGCAGTCCTCGGAGGCTTTCTTT.